This T cell receptor (beta chain) came from a study of glioma-infiltrating T cells after dendritic cell vaccination. The overall study: Glioblastoma patients came from Phase I and II dendritic cell vaccination trials. Monocyte-derived dendritic cells, cultured roughly 7 days with IL-4 and GM-CSF, were pulsed with autologous tumor lysate. Notes on the study in general: Higher TCR clonality did not directly relate to longer survival.

Trimming removed 8 bases from V and 5 bases from J; junction bases left unmatched: 7. Germline CDR1 reads SNHLY; CDR2 reads FYNNEI. The CDR3 runs to 14 residues. Repertoires were generated with immunoSEQ multiplex PCR, while TCRdb's copy carries only in-frame clones and drops some. The sample yields about 92,000 clones, 65% to 90% seen once. In the case of this clone: The antigen remains undetermined.

None of the glioblastoma patients had an isocitrate dehydrogenase mutation. The chain is built from TRBV2 and TRBJ1-2, with 11 bases that match TRBD1. Sequences were derived from blood, sampled before dendritic cell vaccination. The TCR sequence derives from a human donor with glioblastoma. CDR3 region: CASLRDRGYYGYTF. The CDR3 coding sequence is TGTGCCAGCCTAAGGGACAGGGGGTATTATGGCTACACCTTC.